The clone carrying this T cell receptor beta chain has more than one count but fewer than ten. Its antigen is not known. The V end lost 6 bases, the J end lost 2 bases, and 18 bases lay between the germline ends. CDR3 length: 16 residues. The sample belongs to a study of T cells after yellow fever vaccination. The study, taken as a whole, reports: A small share of clonotypes appeared in both CD4 and CD8 compartments.

MiXCR, applied by TCRdb to the 5' RACE reads, yields one record per CDR3 protein. The sample carries about 350,000 distinct CDR3 sequences, under 15% recorded once. J is TRBJ2-3 and V is TRBV12-3 or TRBV12-4; a weak D match, TRBD2 (6 bases). The input for sequencing was CD4+ T cells sorted from PBMCs, taken 15 days after the yellow fever booster vaccination. The TCR was taken from a man between 18 and 35 years old who received the YFV17D yellow fever vaccine. CDR3 sequence reads: CASRLTGTPATDTQYF. CDR3 coding DNA: TGTGCCAGCAGATTGACCGGGACTCCAGCCACAGATACGCAGTATTTT.